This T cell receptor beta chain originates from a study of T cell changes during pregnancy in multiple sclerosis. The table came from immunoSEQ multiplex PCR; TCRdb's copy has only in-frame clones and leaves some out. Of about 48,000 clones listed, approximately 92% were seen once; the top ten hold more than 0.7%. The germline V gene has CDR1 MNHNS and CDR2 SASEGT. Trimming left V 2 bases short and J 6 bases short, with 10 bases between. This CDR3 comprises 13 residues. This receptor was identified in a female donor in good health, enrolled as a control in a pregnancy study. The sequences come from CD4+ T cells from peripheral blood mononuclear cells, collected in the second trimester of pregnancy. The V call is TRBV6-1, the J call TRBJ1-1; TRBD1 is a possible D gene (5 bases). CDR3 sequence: CASSENRMAEAFF. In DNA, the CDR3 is TGTGCCAGCAGTGAAAACAGGATGGCTGAAGCTTTCTTT.